What follows is one T cell receptor beta chain and its context. Its antigen is unknown. This entry belongs to a study of CD8 T cells in ankylosing spondylitis. Researchers built TCR beta libraries using quantitative 5'-RACE with molecular barcodes. TCRdb re-derived calls from the 5' RACE reads in MiXCR, one entry per CDR3 protein. This sample has about 750,000 distinct CDR3 sequences; 15% to 20% occur once, and the top ten carry about 19%. Study results and limitations: Disease-associated clonotypes exhibited CD8+ identity and were relatively infrequent in peripheral blood. Seemingly distinctive of ankylosing spondylitis blood was a TCR beta motif formed by eight highly homologous variants.

The receptor comes from a male donor with ankylosing spondylitis. Sequencing input: blood, either unsorted or a sorted T cell fraction (not recorded which).

CDR3 region: CASRWRGGDNSPLHF. The CDR3 coding sequence is TGTGCCAGCCGATGGAGGGGAGGGGATAATTCACCCCTCCACTTT. The chain carries TRBV6-1 and TRBJ1-6; TRBD1 is a possible D gene (5 bases). The V gene lost 8 bases and the J gene lost 5 bases, with 16 bases spanning the gap. Looked up from germline, CDR1 is MNHNS and CDR2 is SASEGT. The length of the CDR3 is 15 residues.